The rows below give T cell receptor beta chains drawn from one sample of a study of blood T cells in healthy people across ages. One entry per CDR3 protein, called by TCRdb with MiXCR from the 5' RACE reads. The sample lists hundreds of thousands of distinct CDR3 sequences, more than 55% seen once, with roughly 26% in the top ten. Specimen: blood. The receptors were sampled from a man aged 40-50 years in good health. The conserved cysteine and the conserved F or W are not part of the CDR3 here. Clone size, where shown, is once, few, many, or a class for clones that have expanded.

v_gene	abundance	j_gene	CDR3aa
TRBV6-2/TRBV6-3	NA	TRBJ1-2	ASSIPGTPLYGYT
TRBV5-1	NA	TRBJ1-2	ASSFTGTGGADGYT
TRBV2	NA	NA	ASNEGVTYEQY
TRBV4-2	once	TRBJ2-3	ASSQVLGTQY
TRBV4-3	NA	TRBJ2-7	ASSQDRTSGVSYEQY
TRBV5-6	NA	TRBJ1-1	ASNEGFRSEAF
TRBV7-2	few	TRBJ2-7	ASSRRQGALYEQY
TRBV29-1	NA	TRBJ1-1	SVEETTGVNTEAF
TRBV29-1	few	TRBJ2-1	SVAASGRVSSYNEQF
TRBV5-6	NA	TRBJ2-2	ASSSGFNGELF